Below, 3 T cell receptor beta chains from the same sample are listed, as sequenced in a study of regulatory T cells in long-lasting Graves disease. Building of the TCR beta libraries involved iRepertoire HTBI primers and Arm-PCR of CDR3 regions. Via MiXCR, TCRdb re-called the multiplex PCR reads, giving one row per CDR3 protein. The data contain around 250,000 distinct CDR3 sequences, 20% to 25% of them seen just once; the ten biggest clones take up over 11%. Documented time point: newly diagnosed GD, antithyroid drugs for less than 3 months. Following extraction of RNA from PBMCs, that RNA was used to make the TCR library. Specimen: peripheral blood mononuclear cells (PBMCs), collected at new diagnosis, from a patient treated with antithyroid drugs. These receptor sequences come from a female donor with Graves disease.

In this sample, this clonotype turned up many times. V gene TRBV20-1 combines with J gene TRBJ2-3, with D perhaps matching TRBD2 (5 bases). The CDR3 has 16 residues. Trimming pared 0 bases from V and 0 bases from J, leaving 13 bases between. Germline-derived CDR1 and CDR2 are DFQATT and SNEGSKA (reference sequence). CDR3 amino acids: CSARESGYASTDTQYF. CDR3 bases: TGCAGTGCTAGAGAGTCGGGATACGCTAGCACAGATACGCAGTATTTT.

There are many counts of this clonotype. The chain recombines TRBV20-1 with TRBJ2-7, with 12 bases fitting TRBD2. Trimming cost V 3 bases and J 6 bases; bases outside gene matches: 6. The CDR3 contains 14 residues. Looked up from germline, CDR1 is DFQATT and CDR2 is SNEGSKA (reference sequence). The CDR3 DNA is TGCAGTGCTAGTGGATCTAGCGGGAGGGCCGAGCAGTACTTC. Protein sequence: CSASGSSGRAEQYF.

The chain recombines TRBV6-9 with TRBJ1-4; no clear D gene. The CDR3 sequence is 13 residues long. In germline, CDR1 is MNHGY, CDR2 SVAAGI. V was trimmed by 3 bases and J by 4 bases, leaving 6 bases between them. The CDR3 region has the DNA TGTGCCAGCAGTTACAGCGTTAATGAAAAACTGTTTTTT. As protein: CASSYSVNEKLFF.